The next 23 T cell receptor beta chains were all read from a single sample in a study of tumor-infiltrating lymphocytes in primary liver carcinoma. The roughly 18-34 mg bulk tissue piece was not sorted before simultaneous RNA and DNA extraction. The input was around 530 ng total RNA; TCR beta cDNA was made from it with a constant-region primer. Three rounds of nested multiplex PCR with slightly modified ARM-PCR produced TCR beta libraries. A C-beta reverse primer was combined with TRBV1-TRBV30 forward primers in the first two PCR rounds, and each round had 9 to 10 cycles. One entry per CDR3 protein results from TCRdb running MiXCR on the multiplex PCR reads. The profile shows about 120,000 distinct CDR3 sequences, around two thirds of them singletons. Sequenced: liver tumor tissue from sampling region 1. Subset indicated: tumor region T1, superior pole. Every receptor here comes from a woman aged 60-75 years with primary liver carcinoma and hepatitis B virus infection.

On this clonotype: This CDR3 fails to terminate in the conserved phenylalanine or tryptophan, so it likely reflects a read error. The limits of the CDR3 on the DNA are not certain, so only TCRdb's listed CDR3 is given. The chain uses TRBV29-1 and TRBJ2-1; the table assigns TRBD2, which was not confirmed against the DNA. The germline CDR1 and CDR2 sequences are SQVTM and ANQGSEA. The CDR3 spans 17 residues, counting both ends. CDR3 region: CSVHPASGTSRKSALFL.

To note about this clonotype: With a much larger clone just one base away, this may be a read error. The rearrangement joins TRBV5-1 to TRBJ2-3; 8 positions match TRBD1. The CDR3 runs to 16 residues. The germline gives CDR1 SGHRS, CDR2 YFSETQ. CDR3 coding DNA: TGCGCCAGCGGCTTGGCCGTTGACAGGGGTACAGATACGCAGTATTTT. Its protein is CASGLAVDRGTDTQYF.

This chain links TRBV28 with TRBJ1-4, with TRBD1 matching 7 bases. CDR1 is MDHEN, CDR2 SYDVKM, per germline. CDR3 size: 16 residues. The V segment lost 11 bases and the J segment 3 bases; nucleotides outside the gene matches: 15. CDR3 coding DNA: TGTGCCGGCACCCGGACAGGCGCGGTGGCTAATGAAAAACTGTTTTTT. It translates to CAGTRTGAVANEKLFF. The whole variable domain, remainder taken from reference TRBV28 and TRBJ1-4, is DVKVTQSSRYLVKRTGEKVFLECVQDMDHENMFWYRQDPGLGLRLIYFSYDVKMKEKGDIPEGYSVSREKKERFSLILESASTNQTSMYLCAGTRTGAVANEKLFFGSGTQLSVL.

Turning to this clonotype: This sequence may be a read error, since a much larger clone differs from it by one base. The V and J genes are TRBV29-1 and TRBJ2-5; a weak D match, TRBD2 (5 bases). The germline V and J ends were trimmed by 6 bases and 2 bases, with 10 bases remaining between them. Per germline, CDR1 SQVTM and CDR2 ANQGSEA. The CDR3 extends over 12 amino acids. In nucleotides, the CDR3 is TGCAGCGTCAAGGAGGCACAAGAGACCCAGTACTTC. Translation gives CSVKEAQETQYF.

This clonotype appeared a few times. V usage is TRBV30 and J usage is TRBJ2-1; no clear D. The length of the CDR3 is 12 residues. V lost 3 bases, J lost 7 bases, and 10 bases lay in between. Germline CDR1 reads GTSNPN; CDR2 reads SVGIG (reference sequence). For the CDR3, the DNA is TGTGCCTGGAGGAAAGGACGGAATGAGCAGTTCTTC. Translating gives CAWRKGRNEQFF. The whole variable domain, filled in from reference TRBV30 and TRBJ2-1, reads SQTIHQWPATLVQPVGSPLSLECTVEGTSNPNLYWYRQAAGRGLQLLFYSVGIGQISSEVPQNLSASRPQDRQFILSSKKLLLSDSGFYLCAWRKGRNEQFFGPGTRLTVL.

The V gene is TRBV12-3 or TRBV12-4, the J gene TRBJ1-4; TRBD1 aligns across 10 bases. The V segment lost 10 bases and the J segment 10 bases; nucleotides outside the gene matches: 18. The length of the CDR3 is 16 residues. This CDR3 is CANRILPGQGFGKLFF. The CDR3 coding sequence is TGTGCCAATAGGATCTTACCGGGACAGGGGTTCGGAAAACTGTTTTTT.

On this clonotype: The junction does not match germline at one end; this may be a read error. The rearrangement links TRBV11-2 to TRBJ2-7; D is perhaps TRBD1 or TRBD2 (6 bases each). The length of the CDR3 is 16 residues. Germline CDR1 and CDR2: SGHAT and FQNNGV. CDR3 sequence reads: CASSLASGAGGYEQCF. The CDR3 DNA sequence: TGCGCCAGCAGCTTAGCGTCGGGGGCAGGAGGCTACGAGCAGTGCTTT.

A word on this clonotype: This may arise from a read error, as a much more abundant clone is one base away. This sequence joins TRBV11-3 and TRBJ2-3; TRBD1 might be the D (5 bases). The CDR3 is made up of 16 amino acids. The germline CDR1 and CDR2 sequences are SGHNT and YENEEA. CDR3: CASSQTGKGPTDTQYF. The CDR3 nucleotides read TGCGCCAGCAGCCAAACGGGCAAGGGGCCTACAGATACGCAGTATTTT.

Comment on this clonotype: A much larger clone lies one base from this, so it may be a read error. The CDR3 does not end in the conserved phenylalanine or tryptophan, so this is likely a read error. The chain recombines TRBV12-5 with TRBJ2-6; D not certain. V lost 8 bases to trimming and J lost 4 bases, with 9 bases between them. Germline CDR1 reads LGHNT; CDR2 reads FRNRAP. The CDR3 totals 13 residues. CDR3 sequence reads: CASSGSGANVLTS. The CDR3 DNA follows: TGTGCTAGTTCCGGGTCAGGGGCCAACGTCCTGACTTCC.

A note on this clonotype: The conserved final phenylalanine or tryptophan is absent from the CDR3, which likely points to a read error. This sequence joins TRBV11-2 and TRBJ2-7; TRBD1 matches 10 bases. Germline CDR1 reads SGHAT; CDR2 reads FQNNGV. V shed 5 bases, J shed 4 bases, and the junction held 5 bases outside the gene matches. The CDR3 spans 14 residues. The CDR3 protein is CASSRGTGEYEQYL. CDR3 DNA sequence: TGTGCCAGCAGCCGAGGGACAGGGGAGTACGAGCAGTACCTC.

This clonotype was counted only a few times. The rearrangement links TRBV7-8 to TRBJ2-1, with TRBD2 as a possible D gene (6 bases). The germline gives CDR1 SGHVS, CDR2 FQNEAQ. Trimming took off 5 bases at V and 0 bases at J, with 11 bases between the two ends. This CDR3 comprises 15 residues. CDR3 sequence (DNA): TGTGCCAGCAGCCCTGCGCGGGGCTCCTACAATGAGCAGTTCTTC. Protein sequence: CASSPARGSYNEQFF.

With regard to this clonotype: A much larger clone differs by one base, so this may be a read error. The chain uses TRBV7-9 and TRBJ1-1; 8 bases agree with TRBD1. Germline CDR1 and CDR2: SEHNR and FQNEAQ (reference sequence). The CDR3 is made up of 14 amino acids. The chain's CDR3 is CASSFSAGGTEASF. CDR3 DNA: TGTGCCAGCAGCTTTTCAGCAGGGGGCACTGAAGCTTCCTTT.

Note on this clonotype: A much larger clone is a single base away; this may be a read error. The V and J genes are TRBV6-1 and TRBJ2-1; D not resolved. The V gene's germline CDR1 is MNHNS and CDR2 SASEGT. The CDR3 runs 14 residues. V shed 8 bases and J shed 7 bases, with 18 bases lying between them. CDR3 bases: TGTGCCAGCTTAGTGAAGGCACCCTGGAATGAGCAGTTCTTC. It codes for CASLVKAPWNEQFF.

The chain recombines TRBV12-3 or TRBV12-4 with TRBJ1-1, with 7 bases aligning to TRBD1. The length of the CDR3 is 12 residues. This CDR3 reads CGTNRQGLRAFF. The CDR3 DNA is TGTGGCACCAACAGACAGGGACTGAGGGCTTTCTTT.

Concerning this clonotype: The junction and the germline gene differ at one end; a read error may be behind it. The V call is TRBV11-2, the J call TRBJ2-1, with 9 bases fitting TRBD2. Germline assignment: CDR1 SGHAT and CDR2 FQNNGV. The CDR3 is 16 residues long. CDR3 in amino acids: CDSSLERAGGSNERFF. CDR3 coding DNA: TGTGACAGCAGCTTAGAGCGGGCGGGAGGGAGCAATGAGCGGTTCTTC.

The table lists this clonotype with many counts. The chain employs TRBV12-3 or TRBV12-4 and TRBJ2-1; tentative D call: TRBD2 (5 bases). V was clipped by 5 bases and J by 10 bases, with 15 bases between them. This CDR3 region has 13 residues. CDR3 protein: CASSTLPSGEQFF. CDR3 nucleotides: TGTGCCAGCAGTACCCTCCCAAGCGGCGAGCAGTTCTTC.

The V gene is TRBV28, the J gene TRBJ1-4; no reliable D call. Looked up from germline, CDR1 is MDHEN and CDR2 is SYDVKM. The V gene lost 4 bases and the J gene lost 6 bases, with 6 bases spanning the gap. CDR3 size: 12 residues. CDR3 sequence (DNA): TGTGCCAGCAGTTCTCAAGATGAAAAACTGTTTTTT. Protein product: CASSSQDEKLFF.

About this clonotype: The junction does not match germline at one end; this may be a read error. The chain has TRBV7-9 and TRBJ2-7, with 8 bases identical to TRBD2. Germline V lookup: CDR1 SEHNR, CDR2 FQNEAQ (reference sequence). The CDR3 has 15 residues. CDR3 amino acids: CASSPSGRGAYEQYF. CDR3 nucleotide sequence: TGTGCCAGCAGCCCGAGCGGGAGAGGGGCCTACGAGCAGTACTTT.

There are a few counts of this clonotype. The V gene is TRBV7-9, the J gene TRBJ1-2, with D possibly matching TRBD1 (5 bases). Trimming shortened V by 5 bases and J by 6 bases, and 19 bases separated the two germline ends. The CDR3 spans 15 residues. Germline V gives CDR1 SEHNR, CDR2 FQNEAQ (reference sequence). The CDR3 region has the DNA TGTGCCAGCAGCCCAACGGGCGGGCAGGGAAATGGCTACACCTTC. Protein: CASSPTGGQGNGYTF.

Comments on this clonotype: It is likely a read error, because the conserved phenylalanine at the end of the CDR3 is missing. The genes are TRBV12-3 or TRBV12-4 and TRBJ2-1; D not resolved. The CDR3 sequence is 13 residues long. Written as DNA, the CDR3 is TGTGCCAGCATTTTAAGGTGGAGCGATGAGCAGTTCCTC. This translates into CASILRWSDEQFL.

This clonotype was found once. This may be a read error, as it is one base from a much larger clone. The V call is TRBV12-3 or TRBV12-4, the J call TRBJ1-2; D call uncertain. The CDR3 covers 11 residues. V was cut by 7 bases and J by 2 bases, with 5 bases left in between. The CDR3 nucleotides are TGTGCCAGCATCCTGAACTATGGCTACACCTTC. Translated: CASILNYGYTF.

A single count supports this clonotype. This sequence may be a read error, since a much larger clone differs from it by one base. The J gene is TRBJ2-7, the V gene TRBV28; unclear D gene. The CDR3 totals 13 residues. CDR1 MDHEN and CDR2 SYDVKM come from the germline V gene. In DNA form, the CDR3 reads TGTGTCAGCAGTTTACCTCCCCGGTACGAGCAGTACTTC. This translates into CVSSLPPRYEQYF.

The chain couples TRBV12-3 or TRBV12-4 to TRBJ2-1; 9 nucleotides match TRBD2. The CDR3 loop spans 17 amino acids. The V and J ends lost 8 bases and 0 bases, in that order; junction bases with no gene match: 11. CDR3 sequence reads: CASGAVTSGTSYNEQFF. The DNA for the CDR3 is TGTGCCAGCGGCGCCGTGACTAGCGGAACCTCCTACAATGAGCAGTTCTTC.